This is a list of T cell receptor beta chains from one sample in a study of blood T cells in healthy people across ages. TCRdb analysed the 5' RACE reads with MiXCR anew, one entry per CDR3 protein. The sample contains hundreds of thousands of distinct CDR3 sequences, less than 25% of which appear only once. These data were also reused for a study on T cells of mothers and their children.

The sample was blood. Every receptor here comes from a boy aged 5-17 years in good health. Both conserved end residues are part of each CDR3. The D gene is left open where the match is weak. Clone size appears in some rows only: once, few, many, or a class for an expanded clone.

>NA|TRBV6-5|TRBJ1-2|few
TGTGCCAGCAGTTCGCCAGGGATGGCCTATGGCTACACCTTC
CASSSPGMAYGYTF
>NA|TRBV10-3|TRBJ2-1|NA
TGTGCCATCAGTGTATCCAATGAGCAGTTCTTC
CAISVSNEQFF
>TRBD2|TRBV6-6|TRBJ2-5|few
TGTGCCAGCAGGTTAACTAGCGGGGGCCAAGAGACCCAGTACTTC
CASRLTSGGQETQYF
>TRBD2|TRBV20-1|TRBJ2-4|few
TGCAGTGCTAGTGCTAGCGGGGGGGCTCTGGAAAACATTCAGTACTTC
CSASASGGALENIQYF
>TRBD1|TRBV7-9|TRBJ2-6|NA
TGTGCCAGCATCCACCGGGACAGGGCTGGGGCCAACGTCCTGACTTTC
CASIHRDRAGANVLTF
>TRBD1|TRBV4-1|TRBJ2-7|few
TGCGCCAGCAGCCAACGGACAGGGCCTGTCTACGAGCAGTACTTC
CASSQRTGPVYEQYF
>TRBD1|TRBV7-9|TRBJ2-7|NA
TGTGCCAGCAGCTCGGGATCGGGACAGGGGACCTACGAGCAGTACTTC
CASSSGSGQGTYEQYF
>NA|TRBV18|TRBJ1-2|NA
TGTGCCAGCTCTCTCGGACAAGAGGTAGATGGCTACACCTTC
CASSLGQEVDGYTF
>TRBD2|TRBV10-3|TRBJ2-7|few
TGTGCCGCCGGGGGGGGTACGGGCGAGCAGTACTTC
CAAGGGTGEQYF
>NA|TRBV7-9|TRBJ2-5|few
TGTGCCAGCAGCGAACTTGGGAGCGAAGAGACCCAGTACTTC
CASSELGSEETQYF
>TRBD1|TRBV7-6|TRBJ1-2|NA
TGTGCCAGCAGCACCCAGATTGGGACAGGGGATGGCTACACCTTC
CASSTQIGTGDGYTF
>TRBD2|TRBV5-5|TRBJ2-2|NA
TGTGCCAGCAGCTCGGGACTAGCGGGAGCGAGCACCGGGGAGCTGTTTTTT
CASSSGLAGASTGELFF
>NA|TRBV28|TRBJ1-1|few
TGTGCCAGCAGTTTGAGTGGGGCCGATAGGGCTTTCTTT
CASSLSGADRAFF
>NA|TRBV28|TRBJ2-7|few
TGTGCCAGCAGCTCCGTAGGGCGATACAGGGTTCCCTACGAGCAGTACTTC
CASSSVGRYRVPYEQYF
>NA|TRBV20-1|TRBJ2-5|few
TGCAGTGCTAGCCCTTACTACCAAGAGACCCAGTACTTC
CSASPYYQETQYF
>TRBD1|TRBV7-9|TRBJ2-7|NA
TGTGCCAGCAGCGACGGGACAGAGCGTATCAAAGGGCAGTACTTC
CASSDGTERIKGQYF
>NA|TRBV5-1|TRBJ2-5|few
TGCGCCAGCAGCTCCAACCCATTCGGCACGGGAACCCAGAGGACCCAGTACTTC
CASSSNPFGTGTQRTQYF
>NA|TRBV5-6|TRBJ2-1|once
TGTGCCAGCATCACAGGGCCGGCGTCCTACAATGAGCAGTTCTTC
CASITGPASYNEQFF
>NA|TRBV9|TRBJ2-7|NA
TGTGCCAGCAGCGTTGGGGGGCAAGGCGAGCAGTACTTC
CASSVGGQGEQYF
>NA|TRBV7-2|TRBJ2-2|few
TGTGCCAGCAGACCGAGGGGGACCGGGGAGCTGTTTTTT
CASRPRGTGELFF
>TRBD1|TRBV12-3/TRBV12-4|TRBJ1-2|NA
TGTGCCAGCACCCTGGACAGGGTGGATGGCTACACCTTC
CASTLDRVDGYTF
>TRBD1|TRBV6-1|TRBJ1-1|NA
TGTGCCAGCACCTCCGGGACAGACAACATGAACACTGAAGCTTTCTTT
CASTSGTDNMNTEAFF
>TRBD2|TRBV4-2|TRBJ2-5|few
TGTGCCAGCAGCCAAGGGGTGACTAGCGGCAAAGAGACCCAGTACTTC
CASSQGVTSGKETQYF
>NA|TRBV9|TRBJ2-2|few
TGTGCCAGCAGCGTTTCGGAGACGGCAAACACCGGGGAGCTGTTTTTT
CASSVSETANTGELFF
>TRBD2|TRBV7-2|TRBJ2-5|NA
TGTGCCAGCAGCATGGGACTAGCGGGGATGGAGACCCAGTACTTC
CASSMGLAGMETQYF
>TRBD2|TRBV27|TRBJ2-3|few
TGTGCCAGCAGTTTGGAAGGATTGGGACTAGCCTCAGATACGCAGTATTTT
CASSLEGLGLASDTQYF
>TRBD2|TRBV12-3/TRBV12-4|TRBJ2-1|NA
TGTGCCAGCACCCCAGGACTAGCGGGAGGGGTGCAGTTCTTC
CASTPGLAGGVQFF
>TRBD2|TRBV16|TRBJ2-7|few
TGTGCCAGCAGCCAATCCGGGGGGGCGTCCTACGAGCAGTACTTC
CASSQSGGASYEQYF
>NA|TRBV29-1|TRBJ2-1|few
TGCAGCGTTGAAGCGGGGTACGGTGAGCAGCTCTTC
CSVEAGYGEQLF
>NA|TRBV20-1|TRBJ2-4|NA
TGCAGTGCCCCGTCTTACGAACCAAACATTCAGTACTTC
CSAPSYEPNIQYF
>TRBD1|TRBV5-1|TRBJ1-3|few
TGCGCCAGCAGCCCTTCTGGACAGGTGAACTCTGGAAACACCATATATTTT
CASSPSGQVNSGNTIYF
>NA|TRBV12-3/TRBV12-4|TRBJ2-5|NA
TGTGCCAGCAGTTTGGGGGGAACAGTGGAGACCCAGTACTTC
CASSLGGTVETQYF
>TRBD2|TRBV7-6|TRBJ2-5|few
TGTGCCAGCAGCTTACTAGCGGGGGGGCACCGAAATGAGCGGTTCTTC
CASSLLAGGHRNERFF
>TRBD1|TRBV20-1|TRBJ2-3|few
TGCAGTGCCGTAGGGGGACAGGGGCAACATACGCAGTATTTT
CSAVGGQGQHTQYF
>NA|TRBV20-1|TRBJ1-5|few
TGCAGTGCTAGGCAATCAAAGGAGAGGCAGCCCCAGCATTTT
CSARQSKERQPQHF
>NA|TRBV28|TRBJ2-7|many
TGTGCCAGCAGTTTTACTCTGGAGGGGTTAAGCTACGAGCAGTACTTC
CASSFTLEGLSYEQYF
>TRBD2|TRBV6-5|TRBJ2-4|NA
TGTGCCAGCAGACCCGGGGGGGCCAAAAACATTCAGTACTTC
CASRPGGAKNIQYF
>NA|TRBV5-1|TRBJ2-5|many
TGCGCCAGCCAGGGTGAAAAGGTAGTACGTCAACAAGAGACCCAGTACTTC
CASQGEKVVRQQETQYF
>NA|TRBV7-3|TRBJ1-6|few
TGTGCCAGCAGCTTAATGGGGGGTCTAGGTTCACCCCTCCACTTT
CASSLMGGLGSPLHF
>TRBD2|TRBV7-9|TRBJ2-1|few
TGTGCCAGCACCACCACGGTGCCTAGCGGGTACGATGGGCAGTTCTTC
CASTTTVPSGYDGQFF
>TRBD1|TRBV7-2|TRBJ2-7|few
TGTGCCAGCAGCCCGACCGGGACAGGGAGGTGGGAGCAGTACTTC
CASSPTGTGRWEQYF